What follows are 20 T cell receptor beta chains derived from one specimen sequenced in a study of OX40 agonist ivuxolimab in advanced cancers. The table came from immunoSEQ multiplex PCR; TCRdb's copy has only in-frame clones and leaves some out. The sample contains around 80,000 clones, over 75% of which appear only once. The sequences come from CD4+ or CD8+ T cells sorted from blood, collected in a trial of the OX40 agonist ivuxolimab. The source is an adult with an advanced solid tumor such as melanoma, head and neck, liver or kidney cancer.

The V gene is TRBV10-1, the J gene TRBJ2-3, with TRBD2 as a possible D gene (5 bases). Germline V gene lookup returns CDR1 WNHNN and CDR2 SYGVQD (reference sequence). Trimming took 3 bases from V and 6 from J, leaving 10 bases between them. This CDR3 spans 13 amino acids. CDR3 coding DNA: TGCGCCAGCAGTGATGAGGGTGACGATACGCAGTATTTT. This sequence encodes CASSDEGDDTQYF.

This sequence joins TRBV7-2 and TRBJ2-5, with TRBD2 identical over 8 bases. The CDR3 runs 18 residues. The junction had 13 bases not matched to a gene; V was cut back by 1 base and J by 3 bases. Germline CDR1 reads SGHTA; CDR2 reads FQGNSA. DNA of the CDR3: TGTGCCAGCAGCTTAGAGGGTTACGGCGGGAGGACTAAAGAGACCCAGTACTTC. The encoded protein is CASSLEGYGGRTKETQYF.

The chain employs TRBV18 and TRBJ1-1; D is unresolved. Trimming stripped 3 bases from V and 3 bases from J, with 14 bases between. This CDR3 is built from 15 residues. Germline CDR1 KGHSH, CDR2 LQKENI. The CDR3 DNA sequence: TGTGCCAGCTCACCGCTCGGCCAGTCCGACACTGAAGCTTTCTTT. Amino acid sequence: CASSPLGQSDTEAFF.

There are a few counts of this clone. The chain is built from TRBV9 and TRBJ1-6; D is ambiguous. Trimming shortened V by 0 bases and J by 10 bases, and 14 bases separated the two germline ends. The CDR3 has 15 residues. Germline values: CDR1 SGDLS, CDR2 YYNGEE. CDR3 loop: CASSVDWGGQSPLHF. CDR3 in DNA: TGTGCCAGCAGCGTAGATTGGGGAGGCCAATCACCCCTCCACTTT.

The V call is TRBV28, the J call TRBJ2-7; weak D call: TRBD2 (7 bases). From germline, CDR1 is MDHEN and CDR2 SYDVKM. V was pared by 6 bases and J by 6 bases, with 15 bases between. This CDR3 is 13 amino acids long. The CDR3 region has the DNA TGTGCCAGCAGCGCGGGGGACACAGGCGAGCAGTACTTC. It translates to CASSAGDTGEQYF.

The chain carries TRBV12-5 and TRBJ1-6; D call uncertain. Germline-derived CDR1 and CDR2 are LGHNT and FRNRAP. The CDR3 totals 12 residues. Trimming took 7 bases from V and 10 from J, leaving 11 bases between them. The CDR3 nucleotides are TGTGCTAGTGCTATCAGCGACTCACCCCTCCACTTT. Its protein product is CASAISDSPLHF.

The DNA of the CDR3 is TGCGCCAGCAGCTTGGGAGAGAGCACAGATACGCAGTATTTT. Protein sequence: CASSLGESTDTQYF. J is TRBJ2-3 and V is TRBV5-1; D not resolved. CDR3 length: 14 amino acids. V dropped 0 bases and J dropped 0 bases, with 5 bases sitting between them. Germline V gene sequence: CDR1 SGHRS, CDR2 YFSETQ. The whole variable domain, remainder taken from reference TRBV5-1 and TRBJ2-3, is KAGVTQTPRYLIKTRGQQVTLSCSPISGHRSVSWYQQTPGQGLQFLFEYFSETQRNKGNFPGRFSGRQFSNSRSEMNVSTLELGDSALYLCASSLGESTDTQYFGPGTRLTVL.

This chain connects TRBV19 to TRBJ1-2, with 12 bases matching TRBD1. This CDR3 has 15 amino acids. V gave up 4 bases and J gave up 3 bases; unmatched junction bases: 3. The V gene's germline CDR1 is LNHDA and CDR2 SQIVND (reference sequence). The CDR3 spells CASSRGQGAYYGYTF. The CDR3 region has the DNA TGTGCCAGTAGTAGGGGACAGGGGGCTTACTATGGCTACACCTTC.

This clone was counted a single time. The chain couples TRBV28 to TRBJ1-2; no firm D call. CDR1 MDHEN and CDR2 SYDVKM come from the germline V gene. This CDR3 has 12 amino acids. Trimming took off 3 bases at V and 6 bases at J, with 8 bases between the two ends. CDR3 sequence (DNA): TGTGCCAGCAGTTTGAGCGGGCATGGCTACACCTTC. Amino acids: CASSLSGHGYTF.

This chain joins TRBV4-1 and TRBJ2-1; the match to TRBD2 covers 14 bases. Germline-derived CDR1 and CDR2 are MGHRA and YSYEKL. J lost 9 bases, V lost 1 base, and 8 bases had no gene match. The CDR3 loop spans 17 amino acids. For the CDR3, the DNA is TGCGCCAGCAGCCAAGGGGGGGTGACTAGCGGGAGGGGTGAGCAGTTCTTC. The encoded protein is CASSQGGVTSGRGEQFF.

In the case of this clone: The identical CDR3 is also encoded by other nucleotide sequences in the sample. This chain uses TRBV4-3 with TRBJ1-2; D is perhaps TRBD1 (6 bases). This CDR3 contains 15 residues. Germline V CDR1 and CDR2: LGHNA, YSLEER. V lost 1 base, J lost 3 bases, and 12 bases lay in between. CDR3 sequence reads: CASSQALQGDYGYTF. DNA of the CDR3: TGCGCCAGCAGCCAAGCCTTACAGGGTGACTATGGCTACACCTTC.

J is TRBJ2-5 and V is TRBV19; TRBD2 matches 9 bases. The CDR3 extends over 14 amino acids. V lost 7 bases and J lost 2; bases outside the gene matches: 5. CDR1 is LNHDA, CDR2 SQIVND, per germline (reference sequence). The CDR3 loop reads CASNGGRGQETQYF. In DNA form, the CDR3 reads TGTGCCAGTAATGGCGGGAGGGGACAAGAGACCCAGTACTTC.

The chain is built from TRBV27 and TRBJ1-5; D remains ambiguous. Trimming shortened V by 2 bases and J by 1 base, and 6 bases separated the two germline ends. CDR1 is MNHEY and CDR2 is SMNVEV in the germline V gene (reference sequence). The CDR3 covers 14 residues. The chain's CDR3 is CASSLRESNQPQHF. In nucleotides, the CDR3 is TGTGCCAGCAGTTTAAGGGAGAGCAATCAGCCCCAGCATTTT.

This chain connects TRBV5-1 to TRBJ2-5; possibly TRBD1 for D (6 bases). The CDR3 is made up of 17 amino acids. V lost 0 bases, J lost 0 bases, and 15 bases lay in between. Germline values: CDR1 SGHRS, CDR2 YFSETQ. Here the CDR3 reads CASSLARTVGNQETQYF. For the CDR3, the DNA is TGCGCCAGCAGCTTGGCCCGGACAGTGGGGAACCAAGAGACCCAGTACTTC.

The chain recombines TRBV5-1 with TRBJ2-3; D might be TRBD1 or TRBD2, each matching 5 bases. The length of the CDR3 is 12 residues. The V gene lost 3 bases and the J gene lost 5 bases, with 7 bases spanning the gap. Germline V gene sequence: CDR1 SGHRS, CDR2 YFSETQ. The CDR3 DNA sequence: TGCGCCAGCAGCTCAGGGAGAGATACGCAGTATTTT. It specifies CASSSGRDTQYF.

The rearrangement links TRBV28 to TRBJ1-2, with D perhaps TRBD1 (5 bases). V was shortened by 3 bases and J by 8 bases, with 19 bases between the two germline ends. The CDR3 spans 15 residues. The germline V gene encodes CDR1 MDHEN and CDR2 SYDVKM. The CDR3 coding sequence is TGTGCCAGCAGTTTTCCCCTGGGGGGGAATCGGGGCTACACCTTC. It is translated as CASSFPLGGNRGYTF.

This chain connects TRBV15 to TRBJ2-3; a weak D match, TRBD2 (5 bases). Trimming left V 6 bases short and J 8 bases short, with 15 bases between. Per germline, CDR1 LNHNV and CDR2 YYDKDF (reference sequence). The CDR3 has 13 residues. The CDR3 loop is CATSSEIEGTQYF. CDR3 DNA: TGTGCCACCAGTAGCGAAATAGAGGGTACGCAGTATTTT.

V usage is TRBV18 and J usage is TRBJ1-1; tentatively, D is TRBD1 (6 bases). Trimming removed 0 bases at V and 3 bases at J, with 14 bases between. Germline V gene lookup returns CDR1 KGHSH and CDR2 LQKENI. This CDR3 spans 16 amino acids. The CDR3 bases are TGTGCCAGCTCACCACCGGGCAGGGGCACGTACACTGAAGCTTTCTTT. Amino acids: CASSPPGRGTYTEAFF.

In DNA, the CDR3 is TGTGCCAGTCAAACGGGAACGGGAGGGCCGCAGATGGAGCAGTTCTTC. Translation gives CASQTGTGGPQMEQFF. The gene calls are TRBV19 and TRBJ2-1, with 8 bases fitting TRBD2. The CDR3 spans 16 residues. The germline gives CDR1 LNHDA, CDR2 SQIVND (reference sequence). V shed 8 bases, J shed 10 bases, and the junction held 19 bases outside the gene matches.

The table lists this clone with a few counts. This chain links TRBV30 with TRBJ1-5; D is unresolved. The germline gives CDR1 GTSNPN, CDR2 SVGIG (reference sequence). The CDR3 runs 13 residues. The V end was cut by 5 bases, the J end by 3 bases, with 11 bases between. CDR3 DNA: TGTGCCTGGGCCCAGGCGTTCAATCAGCCCCAGCATTTT. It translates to CAWAQAFNQPQHF.